The 21 T cell receptor beta chains reported below all come from one sample, sequenced in a study of Graves' ophthalmopathy and Graves' hyperthyroidism. From RNA, the CDR3 regions of TCR beta chains were amplified and sequenced. RT-PCR with HTBI primers came first, then second-round multiplex PCR. TCRdb used MiXCR to reprocess the multiplex PCR reads, holding one entry per CDR3 protein. The sample yields approximately 1.2 million distinct CDR3 sequences, around a third seen once. The sequenced sample was peripheral blood or thyroid tissue (not recorded which). The receptors come from an adult man with Graves' hyperthyroidism.

This chain joins TRBV7-9 and TRBJ1-5, with D unresolved. This CDR3 is 15 amino acids long. The V end lost 7 bases, the J end lost 0 bases, and 13 bases lay between the germline ends. Germline assignment: CDR1 SEHNR and CDR2 FQNEAQ (reference sequence). The CDR3 region has the DNA TGTGCCAGCACCAACTCGGACCTTAGCAATCAGCCCCAGCATTTT. Translating gives CASTNSDLSNQPQHF.

The V and J genes are TRBV4-3 and TRBJ1-5, with D possibly TRBD1 on 6 matching bases. V dropped 4 bases and J dropped 6 bases, with 16 bases sitting between them. The V gene's germline CDR1 is LGHNA and CDR2 YSLEER. The CDR3 sequence is 15 residues long. The CDR3 loop reads CASSRERTASQPQHF. CDR3 bases: TGCGCCAGCAGCCGAGAAAGGACAGCGAGTCAGCCCCAGCATTTT.

Many counts were recorded for this clonotype. The V gene is TRBV7-9, the J gene TRBJ2-7; 8 nucleotides align to TRBD1. This CDR3 has 12 residues. Germline loops: CDR1 SEHNR, CDR2 FQNEAQ (reference sequence). V lost 8 bases to trimming and J lost 6 bases; unmatched junction nucleotides: 6. The CDR3 DNA reads TGTGCCAGCCTGGGACAGGCGGGCGAGCAGTACTTC. It yields the protein CASLGQAGEQYF.

Note on this clonotype: Lacking the conserved final phenylalanine or tryptophan, this CDR3 likely reflects a read error. The genes are TRBV20-1 and TRBJ2-5; no definite D call. From germline, CDR1 is DFQATT and CDR2 SNEGSKA (reference sequence). The CDR3 is 14 amino acids. Deletions cut 3 bases from V and 5 bases from J, with 16 bases between. The CDR3 nucleotides read TGCAGTGCTAGGCCTACACGGGCGTGGGAGACCCAGTACCTC. Residues: CSARPTRAWETQYL.

V is TRBV4-1 and J is TRBJ1-1, with D perhaps TRBD1 (6 bases). CDR1 and CDR2 from the germline V gene are MGHRA and YSYEKL. V gave up 4 bases and J gave up 0 bases, with 12 bases separating them. The CDR3 runs to 15 residues. CDR3 loop: CASSLTGTLNTEAFF. Written as DNA, the CDR3 is TGCGCCAGCAGCCTCACGGGGACACTGAACACTGAAGCTTTCTTT.

This clonotype came up a few times. This chain connects TRBV7-2 to TRBJ1-3; tentatively, D is TRBD1 (5 bases). The V end lost 0 bases, the J end lost 1 base, and 13 bases lay between the germline ends. The CDR3 is 17 amino acids. The V gene's germline CDR1 is SGHTA and CDR2 FQGNSA. The CDR3 region is CASSLAGGRTSGNTIYF. Here the CDR3 DNA reads TGTGCCAGCAGCTTAGCGGGGGGGAGGACGTCTGGAAACACCATATATTTT.

The V and J genes are TRBV20-1 and TRBJ2-7; D may be TRBD1 (6 bases). This CDR3 has 11 residues. Germline V CDR1 and CDR2: DFQATT, SNEGSKA (reference sequence). Trimming stripped 3 bases from V and 9 bases from J, with 12 bases between. The CDR3 region has the DNA TGCAGTGCTAGTCTTCTACAGGGGCAGTACTTC. Translating gives CSASLLQGQYF.

The gene calls are TRBV5-1 and TRBJ1-2; maybe TRBD1 (5 bases). The V gene's germline CDR1 is SGHRS and CDR2 YFSETQ. The CDR3 has 14 amino acids. V lost 0 bases, J lost 8 bases, and 14 bases lay in between. The CDR3 loop is CASSLEAGPRGYTF. The DNA of the CDR3 is TGCGCCAGCAGCTTGGAGGCAGGGCCGCGGGGCTACACCTTC.

A note on this clonotype: A much larger clone lies one base from this, so it may be a read error. The rearrangement joins TRBV9 to TRBJ2-5; TRBD2 agrees at 7 bases. This CDR3 comprises 15 residues. V lost 0 bases to trimming and J lost 5 bases; unmatched junction nucleotides: 7. Germline CDR1 and CDR2: SGDLS and YYNGEE. This chain's CDR3 is CASSVGEGRAETQYF. The CDR3, as DNA: TGTGCCAGCAGCGTAGGGGAGGGAAGGGCTGAGACCCAGTACTTC. Full variable domain (missing parts from reference TRBV9 and TRBJ2-5): DSGVTQTPKHLITATGQRVTLRCSPRSGDLSVYWYQQSLDQGLQFLIQYYNGEERAKGNILERFSAQQFPDLHSELNLSSLELGDSALYFCASSVGEGRAETQYFGPGTRLLVL.

The chain recombines TRBV18 with TRBJ2-7, with unresolved D. Germline lookup yields CDR1 KGHSH and CDR2 LQKENI. Trimming took 0 bases from V and 4 from J, leaving 7 bases between them. There are 13 residues in the CDR3. This chain's CDR3 is CASSPPLVYEQYF. In DNA form, the CDR3 reads TGTGCCAGCTCACCACCGCTGGTATACGAGCAGTACTTC.

This clonotype turned up a few times. One junction end disagrees with the germline gene, perhaps due to a read error. This chain joins TRBV5-1 and TRBJ2-7, with 12 bases that match TRBD2. The CDR3 is 16 residues long. CDR1 is SGHRS, CDR2 YFSETQ, per germline. CDR3 in amino acids: CASSLGPTSGRYEQYF. For the CDR3, the DNA is TGTGCCAGCAGCTTGGGGCCGACTAGCGGGAGATACGAGCAGTACTTC.

This chain uses TRBV5-8 with TRBJ1-6, with D perhaps TRBD1 (5 bases). The CDR3 is 18 amino acids. With 3 bases removed from V and 8 bases from J, the gap between germline ends came to 24 bases. CDR1 and CDR2 (germline): SGHTS, YDEGEE. CDR3 in DNA: TGTGCCAGCAGCTCGTACGGAGACCTGGGGGTATGGGATTCACCCCTCCACTTT. Protein sequence: CASSSYGDLGVWDSPLHF. The whole variable domain, filled in from reference TRBV5-8 and TRBJ1-6, reads EAGVTQSPTHLIKTRGQQATLRCSPISGHTSVYWYQQALGLGLQFLLWYDEGEERNRGNFPPRFSGRQFPNYSSELNVNALELEDSALYLCASSSYGDLGVWDSPLHFGNGTRLTVT.

The V call is TRBV24-1, the J call TRBJ2-3; possible D gene TRBD1, 6 bases. Trimming cost V 4 bases and J 0 bases, with 10 bases left between them. CDR1 and CDR2 from the germline V gene are KGHDR and SFDVKD. This CDR3 is built from 15 residues. The CDR3 DNA follows: TGTGCCACCAGTGACCGGACAGATAGCACAGATACGCAGTATTTT. As protein: CATSDRTDSTDTQYF.

This clonotype was recorded at least ten times. The rearrangement joins TRBV7-2 to TRBJ1-5, with D unresolved. CDR3 size: 13 residues. V lost 3 bases and J lost 7, with 10 bases in between. The germline CDR1 and CDR2 sequences are SGHTA and FQGNSA. The CDR3 sequence: CASSLTEWQPQHF. The CDR3 bases are TGTGCCAGCAGCTTGACGGAGTGGCAGCCCCAGCATTTT. Variable domain in full (rest from reference TRBV7-2 and TRBJ1-5): GAGVSQSPSNKVTEKGKDVELRCDPISGHTALYWYRQSLGQGLEFLIYFQGNSAPDKSGLPSDRFSAERTGGSVSTLTIQRTQQEDSAVYLCASSLTEWQPQHFGDGTRLSIL.

This clonotype was seen ten or more times. V gene TRBV29-1 combines with J gene TRBJ2-2; D is undetermined. Trimming took off 4 bases at V and 5 bases at J, with 8 bases between the two ends. The CDR3 spans 12 residues. Germline V gene lookup returns CDR1 SQVTM and CDR2 ANQGSEA. The CDR3 DNA reads as TGCAGCGTTGCGGAACCAACCGGGGAGCTGTTTTTT. This gives the protein CSVAEPTGELFF.

The rearrangement links TRBV10-3 to TRBJ2-7; TRBD2 aligns across 13 bases. In germline, CDR1 is ENHRY, CDR2 SYGVKD. The CDR3 runs to 17 residues. V lost 6 bases, J lost 4 bases, and 12 bases stayed unmatched. CDR3 protein: CAIRDSGGLAGAYEQYF. The CDR3 DNA reads as TGTGCCATCAGGGACAGCGGAGGACTAGCGGGAGCGTACGAGCAGTACTTC.

The chain uses TRBV25-1 and TRBJ2-3, with 7 bases aligning to TRBD1. V lost 10 bases to trimming and J lost 2 bases; unmatched junction nucleotides: 6. Germline V gene lookup returns CDR1 MGHDK and CDR2 SYGVNS. The CDR3 is 13 amino acids. The CDR3 is CATKGTVTDTQYF. The CDR3 DNA follows: TGTGCCACCAAGGGGACAGTCACAGATACGCAGTATTTT.

This clonotype was detected only a few times. This may come from a read error, since a much larger clone is one base off. This chain connects TRBV2 to TRBJ1-5, with D maybe TRBD1 (6 bases). Germline V gene lookup returns CDR1 SNHLY and CDR2 FYNNEI. V lost 6 bases, J lost 7 bases, and 13 bases lay in between. The CDR3 is 13 amino acids. The CDR3 protein is CASRSTGRQPQHF. CDR3 nucleotide sequence: TGTGCCAGCAGGTCTACAGGGCGGCAGCCCCAGCATTTT.

The V gene is TRBV6-5, the J gene TRBJ1-5; TRBD1 might be the D (6 bases). Germline CDR1 is MNHEY and CDR2 is SVGAGI. This CDR3 has 14 residues. Deletions cut 8 bases from V and 6 bases from J, with 17 bases between. The CDR3 reads CASEGTGLGQPQHF. For the CDR3, the DNA is TGTGCCAGCGAAGGCACAGGGCTCGGTCAGCCCCAGCATTTT.

The V call is TRBV25-1, the J call TRBJ1-1; weak D call: TRBD1 (6 bases). V was trimmed by 2 bases and J by 6 bases, leaving 13 bases between them. Looked up from germline, CDR1 is MGHDK and CDR2 is SYGVNS. The CDR3 is 14 amino acids. The CDR3 sequence: CASSERGLSAEAFF. The CDR3 nucleotides are TGTGCCAGCAGTGAACGGGGGCTCAGCGCTGAAGCTTTCTTT.

Ten or more counts support this clonotype. The V gene is TRBV4-1, the J gene TRBJ1-1; 7 nucleotides align to TRBD1. Trimming took 2 bases from V and 9 from J; bases not matched to a gene: 9. CDR1 is MGHRA, CDR2 YSYEKL, per germline. The CDR3 is 14 amino acids. The chain's CDR3 is CASSQYQPGQKAFF. In DNA form, the CDR3 reads TGCGCCAGCAGCCAATACCAACCGGGACAGAAAGCTTTCTTT.